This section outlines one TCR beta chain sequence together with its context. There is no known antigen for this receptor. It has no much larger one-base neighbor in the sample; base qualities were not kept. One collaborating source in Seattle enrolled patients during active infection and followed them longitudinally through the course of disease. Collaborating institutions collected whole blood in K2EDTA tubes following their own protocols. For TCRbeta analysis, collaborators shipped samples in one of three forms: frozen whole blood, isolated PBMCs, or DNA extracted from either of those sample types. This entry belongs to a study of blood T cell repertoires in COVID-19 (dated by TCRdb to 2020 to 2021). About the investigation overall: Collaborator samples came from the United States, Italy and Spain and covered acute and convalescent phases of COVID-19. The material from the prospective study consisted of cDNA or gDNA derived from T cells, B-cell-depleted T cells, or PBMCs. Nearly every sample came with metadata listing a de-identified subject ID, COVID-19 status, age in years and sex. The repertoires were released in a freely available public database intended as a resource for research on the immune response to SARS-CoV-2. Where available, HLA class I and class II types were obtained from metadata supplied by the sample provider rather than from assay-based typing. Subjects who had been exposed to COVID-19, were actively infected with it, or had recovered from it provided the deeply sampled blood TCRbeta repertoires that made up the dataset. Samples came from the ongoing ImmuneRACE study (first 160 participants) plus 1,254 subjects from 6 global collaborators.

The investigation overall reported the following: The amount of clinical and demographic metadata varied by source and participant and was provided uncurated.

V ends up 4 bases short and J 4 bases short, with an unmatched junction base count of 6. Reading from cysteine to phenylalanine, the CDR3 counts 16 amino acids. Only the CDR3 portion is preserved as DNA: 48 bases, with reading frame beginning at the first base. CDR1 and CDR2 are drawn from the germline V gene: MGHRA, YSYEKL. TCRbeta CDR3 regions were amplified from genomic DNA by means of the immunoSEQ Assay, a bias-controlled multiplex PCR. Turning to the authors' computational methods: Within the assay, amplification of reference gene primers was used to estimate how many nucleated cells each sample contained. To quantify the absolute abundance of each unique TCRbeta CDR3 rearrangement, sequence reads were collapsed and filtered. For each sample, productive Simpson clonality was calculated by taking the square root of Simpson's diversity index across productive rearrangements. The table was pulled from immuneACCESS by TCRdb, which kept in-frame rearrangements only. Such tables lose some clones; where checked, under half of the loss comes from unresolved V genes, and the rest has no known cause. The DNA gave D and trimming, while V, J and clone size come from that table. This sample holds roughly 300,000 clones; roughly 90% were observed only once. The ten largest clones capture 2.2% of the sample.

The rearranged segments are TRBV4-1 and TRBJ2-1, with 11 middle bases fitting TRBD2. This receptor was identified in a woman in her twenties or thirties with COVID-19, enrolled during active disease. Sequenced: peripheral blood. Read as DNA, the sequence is TGCGCCAGCAGCCGAGGGACTAGCGGCTCTTACAATGAGCAGTTCTTC. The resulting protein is CASSRGTSGSYNEQFF.